A single sample gave rise to the 20 T cell receptor beta chains below, sequenced in a study of CD8 T cells in Susac syndrome. Random hexamers primed reverse transcription of about 0.45 to 1 ug RNA. Each CDR3 protein is one row after TCRdb ran MiXCR on the immunoSEQ multiplex PCR reads. Altogether 180,000 or so distinct CDR3 sequences are present, about 95% being singletons, with the ten largest covering around 0.11%. The sample comprised CD4+ T cells from PBMCs. These TCRs come from a human donor in good health.

This chain links TRBV30 with TRBJ2-7; D gene unclear. The germline V gene encodes CDR1 GTSNPN and CDR2 SVGIG (reference sequence). The CDR3 consists of 11 residues. Trimming took 2 bases from V and 5 from J, leaving 7 bases between them. The CDR3 here is CAWSIGDEQYF. CDR3 sequence (DNA): TGTGCCTGGAGTATTGGGGACGAGCAGTACTTC.

The V call is TRBV20-1, the J call TRBJ2-3; possibly TRBD2 for D (5 bases). From germline, CDR1 is DFQATT and CDR2 SNEGSKA (reference sequence). Trimming took off 3 bases at V and 5 bases at J, with 15 bases between the two ends. CDR3 size: 14 residues. CDR3 residues: CSASWSGMGDTQYF. The CDR3 region has the DNA TGCAGTGCTAGCTGGTCCGGGATGGGAGATACGCAGTATTTT.

In this sample, this clonotype turned up once. The chain is built from TRBV18 and TRBJ2-7, with 9 bases that match TRBD1. The length of the CDR3 is 16 residues. Germline CDR1 reads KGHSH; CDR2 reads LQKENI. With V trimmed by 3 bases and J by 2 bases, 8 bases remained unmatched. CDR3: CASSPPGTGLTYEQYF. The DNA for the CDR3 is TGTGCCAGCTCACCGCCGGGGACAGGGTTGACCTACGAGCAGTACTTC.

The V call is TRBV5-4, the J call TRBJ1-2, with D maybe TRBD1 (5 bases). Germline V lookup: CDR1 SGHNT, CDR2 YYREEE (reference sequence). The length of the CDR3 is 15 residues. Trimming took off 6 bases at V and 2 bases at J, with 17 bases between the two ends. The CDR3 is CASILLETDNYGYTF. In nucleotides, the CDR3 is TGTGCCAGCATCCTCTTGGAGACAGACAACTATGGCTACACCTTC. Supplemented by reference TRBV5-4 and TRBJ1-2, the full variable domain reads ETGVTQSPTHLIKTRGQQVTLRCSSQSGHNTVSWYQQALGQGPQFIFQYYREEENGRGNFPPRFSGLQFPNYSSELNVNALELDDSALYLCASILLETDNYGYTFGSGTRLTVV.

This CDR3 is CATSRDRSEIPDTQYF. CDR3 coding DNA: TGTGCCACCAGCAGAGATAGGAGCGAGATTCCAGATACGCAGTATTTT. This chain links TRBV15 with TRBJ2-3; D remains ambiguous. The CDR3 consists of 16 residues. Germline V gene data show CDR1 as LNHNV and CDR2 as YYDKDF (reference sequence). V was shortened by 0 bases and J by 4 bases, with 14 bases between the two germline ends.

V gene TRBV30 combines with J gene TRBJ2-3; D is uncertain. Per the germline V gene, CDR1 is GTSNPN and CDR2 is SVGIG (reference sequence). The CDR3 is 13 amino acids. Deletions cut 2 bases from V and 6 bases from J, with 12 bases between. The CDR3 DNA sequence: TGTGCCTGGAGTATGGGGATGAGGGATACGCAGTATTTT. This sequence encodes CAWSMGMRDTQYF.

The chain carries TRBV29-1 and TRBJ2-5; possibly TRBD2 for D (6 bases). This CDR3 has 11 residues. The V end lost 7 bases, the J end lost 5 bases, and 11 bases lay between the germline ends. Germline V lookup: CDR1 SQVTM, CDR2 ANQGSEA. Written as DNA, the CDR3 is TGCAGCGCCCCGGAGGGGGAGACCCAGTACTTC. This gives the protein CSAPEGETQYF.

CDR3 sequence: CASSSPRLAGEGDTQYF. The CDR3 DNA reads as TGTGCCAGCAGTTCTCCCCGACTAGCGGGAGAGGGTGATACGCAGTATTTT. The chain carries TRBV6-5 and TRBJ2-3; 12 bases fit TRBD2. The germline V gene has CDR1 MNHEY and CDR2 SVGAGI. Trimming took 4 bases from V and 6 from J; bases not matched to a gene: 11. This CDR3 comprises 17 residues.

The V and J genes are TRBV11-3 and TRBJ2-3; D may be TRBD1 (6 bases). The CDR3 is 15 residues long. CDR1 is SGHNT and CDR2 is YENEEA in the germline V gene. Trimming shortened V by 1 base and J by 1 base, and 9 bases separated the two germline ends. The CDR3 sequence: CASSLGQVRTDTQYF. In DNA form, the CDR3 reads TGTGCCAGCAGCTTAGGACAGGTCCGCACAGATACGCAGTATTTT.

This chain's CDR3 is CAWSHRGSNQPQHF. For the CDR3, the DNA is TGTGCCTGGAGCCACAGGGGAAGCAATCAGCCCCAGCATTTT. The chain is built from TRBV30 and TRBJ1-5; 7 bases are a match to TRBD1. The CDR3 totals 14 residues. V dropped 3 bases and J dropped 1; count of bases not matched to a gene: 3. Per the germline V gene, CDR1 is GTSNPN and CDR2 is SVGIG (reference sequence).

This chain connects TRBV20-1 to TRBJ1-2; D call uncertain. CDR1 is DFQATT, CDR2 SNEGSKA, per germline (reference sequence). V was trimmed by 6 bases and J by 4 bases, leaving 15 bases between them. This CDR3 comprises 13 residues. The CDR3: CSAGRGAGYGYTF. CDR3 bases: TGCAGTGCCGGCCGGGGTGCCGGCTATGGCTACACCTTC.

V and J are TRBV5-1 and TRBJ2-1; D is unclear. Germline CDR1 reads SGHRS; CDR2 reads YFSETQ. V was trimmed by 5 bases and J by 4 bases, leaving 7 bases between them. This CDR3 spans 12 amino acids. For the CDR3, the DNA is TGCGCCAGCAGTCAGGAGTACAATGAGCAGTTCTTC. It translates to CASSQEYNEQFF. The variable domain in full, completed from reference TRBV5-1 and TRBJ2-1, reads KAGVTQTPRYLIKTRGQQVTLSCSPISGHRSVSWYQQTPGQGLQFLFEYFSETQRNKGNFPGRFSGRQFSNSRSEMNVSTLELGDSALYLCASSQEYNEQFFGPGTRLTVL.

The rearrangement joins TRBV7-9 to TRBJ2-1, with TRBD2 matching 9 bases. There are 14 residues in the CDR3. In germline, CDR1 is SEHNR, CDR2 FQNEAQ (reference sequence). V gave up 1 base and J gave up 7 bases; unmatched junction bases: 2. The CDR3 loop reads CASSLGLAENEQFF. CDR3 bases: TGTGCCAGCAGCTTAGGACTAGCGGAAAATGAGCAGTTCTTC.

The V gene is TRBV28, the J gene TRBJ2-7; unclear D gene. In germline, CDR1 is MDHEN, CDR2 SYDVKM. CDR3 length equals 14 residues. The V end was cut by 7 bases, the J end by 3 bases, with 16 bases between. The chain's CDR3 is CASTPSPTLYEQYF. The CDR3 region has the DNA TGTGCCAGCACCCCGTCGCCGACGCTCTACGAGCAGTACTTC.

The chain is built from TRBV4-2 and TRBJ2-7; 10 positions agree with TRBD2. The V and J ends lost 0 bases and 1 base, in that order; junction bases with no gene match: 0. CDR1 is LGHNA and CDR2 is YNFKEQ in the germline V gene. The CDR3 covers 15 residues. The CDR3 here is CASSQELAGSYEQYF. DNA of the CDR3: TGTGCCAGCAGCCAAGAACTAGCGGGGTCCTACGAGCAGTACTTC.

The chain combines TRBV18 with TRBJ1-5; D unclear. Germline V gives CDR1 KGHSH, CDR2 LQKENI. The CDR3 sequence is 16 residues long. The V gene lost 3 bases and the J gene lost 1 base, with 13 bases spanning the gap. The CDR3 spells CASSPTPMGSNQPQHF. As DNA, the CDR3 is TGTGCCAGCTCACCTACTCCCATGGGGAGCAATCAGCCCCAGCATTTT.

J is TRBJ1-2 and V is TRBV20-1; 11 bases agree with TRBD1. Germline-derived CDR1 and CDR2 are DFQATT and SNEGSKA (reference sequence). The CDR3 runs 14 residues. Trimming took 5 bases from V and 4 from J; bases not matched to a gene: 6. The CDR3: CSAVRGQGVYGYTF. In DNA form, the CDR3 reads TGCAGTGCTGTAAGGGGACAGGGGGTCTATGGCTACACCTTC.

This chain connects TRBV9 to TRBJ2-3; D gene unclear. CDR1 and CDR2 from the germline V gene are SGDLS and YYNGEE. The CDR3 covers 14 residues. V was clipped by 4 bases and J by 6 bases, with 15 bases between them. The CDR3 coding sequence is TGTGCCAGCAGCCCTACCCGCGCGGCGGATACGCAGTATTTT. Protein product: CASSPTRAADTQYF.

The V call is TRBV5-1, the J call TRBJ2-5; 12 nucleotides align to TRBD2. Trimming took 6 bases from V and 5 from J; bases not matched to a gene: 8. The CDR3 spans 15 residues. Germline V gene sequence: CDR1 SGHRS, CDR2 YFSETQ. CDR3 region: CASTSSGRAGETQYF. CDR3 nucleotides: TGCGCCAGCACGTCTAGCGGGAGGGCCGGTGAGACCCAGTACTTC. Drawing the rest from reference TRBV5-1 and TRBJ2-5, the complete variable domain is KAGVTQTPRYLIKTRGQQVTLSCSPISGHRSVSWYQQTPGQGLQFLFEYFSETQRNKGNFPGRFSGRQFSNSRSEMNVSTLELGDSALYLCASTSSGRAGETQYFGPGTRLLVL.

The rearrangement joins TRBV12-3 or TRBV12-4 to TRBJ2-1; 7 bases map to TRBD1. Trimming removed 1 base from V and 5 bases from J; junction bases left unmatched: 14. The CDR3 totals 18 residues. The CDR3 spells CASSLVNTPGQINNEQFF. The CDR3 DNA follows: TGTGCCAGCAGTTTAGTAAACACCCCGGGACAGATTAACAATGAGCAGTTCTTC.